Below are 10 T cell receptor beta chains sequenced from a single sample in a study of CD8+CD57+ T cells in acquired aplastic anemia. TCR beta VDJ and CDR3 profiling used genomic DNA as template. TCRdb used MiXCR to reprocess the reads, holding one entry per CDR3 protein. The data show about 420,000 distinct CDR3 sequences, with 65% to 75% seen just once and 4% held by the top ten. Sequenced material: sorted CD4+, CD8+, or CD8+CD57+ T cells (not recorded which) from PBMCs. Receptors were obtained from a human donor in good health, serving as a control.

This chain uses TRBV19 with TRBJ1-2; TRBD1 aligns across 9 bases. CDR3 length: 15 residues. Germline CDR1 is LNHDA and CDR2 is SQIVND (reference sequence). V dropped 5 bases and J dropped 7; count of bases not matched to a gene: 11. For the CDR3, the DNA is TGTGCCAGTAGTTCTCAAATGGGACAGGGACGTGGCTACACCTTC. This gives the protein CASSSQMGQGRGYTF. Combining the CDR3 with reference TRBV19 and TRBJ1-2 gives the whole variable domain DGGITQSPKYLFRKEGQNVTLSCEQNLNHDAMYWYRQDPGQGLRLIYYSQIVNDFQKGDIAEGYSVSREKKESFPLTVTSAQKNPTAFYLCASSSQMGQGRGYTFGSGTRLTVV.

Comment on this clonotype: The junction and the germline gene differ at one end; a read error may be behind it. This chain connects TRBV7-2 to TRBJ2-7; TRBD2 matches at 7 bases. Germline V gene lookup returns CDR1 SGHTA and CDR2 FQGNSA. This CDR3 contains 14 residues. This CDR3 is CASSLEKVAGGQEF. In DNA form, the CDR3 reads TGTGCCAGCAGCTTAGAGAAGGTAGCGGGCGGGCAAGAGTTC.

In nucleotides, the CDR3 is TGTGCCAGCAACCGTGGGGCCCAGGGCGAGCCCCAGCATGTC. Residues: CASNRGAQGEPQHV. The V call is TRBV2, the J call TRBJ2-7; TRBD1 might be the D (5 bases). The germline V gene has CDR1 SNHLY and CDR2 FYNNEI. There are 14 residues in the CDR3.

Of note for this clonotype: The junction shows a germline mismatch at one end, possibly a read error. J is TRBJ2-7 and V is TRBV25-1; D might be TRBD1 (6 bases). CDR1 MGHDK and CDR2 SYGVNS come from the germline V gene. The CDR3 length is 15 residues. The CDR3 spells CASSQERTDSYEQYF. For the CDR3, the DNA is TGCGCCAGCAGCCAAGAAAGGACAGACTCCTACGAGCAGTACTTC.

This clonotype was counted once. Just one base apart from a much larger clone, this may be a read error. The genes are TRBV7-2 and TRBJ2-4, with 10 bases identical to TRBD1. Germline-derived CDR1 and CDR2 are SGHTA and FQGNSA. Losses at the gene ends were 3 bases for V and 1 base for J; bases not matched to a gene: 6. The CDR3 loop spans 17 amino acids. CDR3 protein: CASSFGQGVMAKNIQYF. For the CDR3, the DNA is TGTGCCAGCAGCTTCGGACAGGGGGTTATGGCCAAAAACATTCAGTACTTC.

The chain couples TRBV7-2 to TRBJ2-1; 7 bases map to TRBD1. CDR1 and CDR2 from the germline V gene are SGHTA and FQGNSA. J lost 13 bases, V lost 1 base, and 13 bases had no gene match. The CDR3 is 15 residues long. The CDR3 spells CASSLVQGSAHAQFF. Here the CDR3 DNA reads TGTGCCAGCAGCTTAGTACAGGGGTCGGCTCATGCCCAGTTCTTC.

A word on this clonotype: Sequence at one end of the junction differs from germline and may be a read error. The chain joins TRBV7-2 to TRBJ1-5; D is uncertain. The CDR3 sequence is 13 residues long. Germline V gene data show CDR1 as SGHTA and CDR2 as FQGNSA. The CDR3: CANSLRSNQPQHF. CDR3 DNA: TGTGCCAACAGCTTAAGGAGCAACCAGCCCCAGCATTTT.

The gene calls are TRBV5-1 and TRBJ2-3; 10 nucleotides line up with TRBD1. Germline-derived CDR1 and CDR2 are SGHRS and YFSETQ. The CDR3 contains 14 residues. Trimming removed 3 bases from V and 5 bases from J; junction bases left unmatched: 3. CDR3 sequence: CASSYGQGGDTQYF. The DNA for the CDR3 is TGCGCCAGCAGCTACGGACAGGGGGGAGATACGCAGTATTTT.

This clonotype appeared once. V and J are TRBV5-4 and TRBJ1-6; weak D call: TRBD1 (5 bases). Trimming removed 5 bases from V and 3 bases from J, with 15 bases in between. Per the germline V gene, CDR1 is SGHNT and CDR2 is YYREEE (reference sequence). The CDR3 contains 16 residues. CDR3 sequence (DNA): TGTGCCAGCAGTGAGGGGTTTGGGATCTATAATTCACCCCTCCACTTT. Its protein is CASSEGFGIYNSPLHF.

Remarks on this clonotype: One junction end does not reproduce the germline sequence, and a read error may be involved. CDR3 DNA sequence: TGTGCCAGCAGCTTACAGGGGGCTTCCTACGAGAAGGACTTC. It translates to CASSLQGASYEKDF. This chain connects TRBV7-2 to TRBJ2-7, with 8 positions matching TRBD1. Germline assignment: CDR1 SGHTA and CDR2 FQGNSA. The CDR3 totals 14 residues.